This T cell receptor beta chain was identified during a study of OX40 agonist ivuxolimab in advanced cancers. Study-wide context: The costimulatory receptor OX40 (CD134) was targeted by ivuxolimab, a fully human IgG2 agonistic monoclonal antibody. Intravenous ivuxolimab was administered to patients every 2 weeks at six dose levels: 0.01, 0.1, 0.3, 1.5, 3 and 10 mg/kg. Of the 50 or so patients in dose escalation, 19 had hepatocellular carcinoma, around 15 had melanoma, 9 had renal cell carcinoma and 9 had head and neck cancer. A male proportion of around 81% and a mean age of 60 years, ranging from 23 to 79, were recorded for the dose-escalation cohort. Partial responses were achieved by three dose-escalation patients, of whom one had hepatocellular carcinoma and two had cutaneous melanoma. The point of sequencing TCRbeta in the periphery was to test whether ivuxolimab changed TCR sequence diversity and drove clonal T-cell expansion. Prior anti-PD-1, anti-PD-L1 or anti-CTLA-4 therapy was permitted, and approximately 39% of dose-escalation patients had received checkpoint inhibitors. The paper reports the monotherapy dose-escalation portion (N ≈ 52 patients) of the phase I ivuxolimab trial. Study-wide findings and limitations: The antigen specificity of the peripheral T cells that underwent clonal expansion was not determined. Low levels of normalized T-cell clonal expansion were also shown by some nonresponding patients. On average, CD8+ T cells showed more expanded clones than CD4+ T cells after ivuxolimab. In partial responders in the 0.1-3.0 mg/kg groups, normalized peripheral clonal expansion was found to be among the lowest, especially among CD8+ T cells. At doses of 0.1 to 3.0 mg/kg, clonal expansion of both CD4+ and CD8+ T cells in blood was seen between baseline and week 6.

Worth noting for this clone: Its antigen has not been determined. No much larger clone exists at a distance of one base, and base qualities are not known.

The trial excluded patients who had a history of autoimmune disease or who were on systemic immunosuppression. Peripheral blood for TCR sequencing was collected from all dose cohorts at baseline, on cycle 4 day 1, and on cycle 7 day 1. Samples were obtained from an open-label, multicenter, first-in-human phase I dose-escalation trial of ivuxolimab. Adults with locally advanced or metastatic melanoma, renal cell, hepatocellular, or head and neck squamous cell carcinoma were enrolled in the trial. Before TCR sequencing, CD4+ T cells and CD8+ T cells from peripheral blood were sorted into separate populations. Deletion took 6 bases off V and 2 bases off J, with a span of 20 bases between the germline ends. CDR1 and CDR2 (MDHEN, SYDVKM) derive from the germline V gene. CDR3 length: 16 amino acids, cysteine to phenylalanine. The DNA shown is the 48-base CDR3, in frame from base 1. Genomic DNA was extracted from sorted cells for sequencing of the TCRbeta CDR3 region. The immunoSEQ Assay was used for sequencing of TCRbeta CDR3 regions. Drawn from immuneACCESS, this table holds only the in-frame rearrangements with V and J called that TCRdb kept. Clones are partly lost; checked studies trace under half to an unresolved V gene and leave the rest unexplained. In this sample the table shows tens of thousands of clones, about 88% of which occur a single time. The ten largest make up around 31% of the sample.

This TCR derives from an adult with an advanced solid tumor such as melanoma, head and neck, liver or kidney cancer. The chain was built from TRBV28 and TRBJ2-7, with TRBD1 as a weak D call on 7 bases. This material consisted of CD4+ or CD8+ T cells sorted from blood, taken in a trial of the OX40 agonist ivuxolimab. The CDR3 protein: CASSRTQGGRAYEQYF. In nucleotides, the sequence is TGTGCCAGCAGCCGAACCCAGGGGGGAAGGGCCTACGAGCAGTACTTC.